This T cell receptor beta chain derives from a study of yellow fever vaccine responses in identical twins. Overall study findings and caveats: A vaccine T cell response that seemed partly convergent and partly personalized was reported in twins.

Details on this clonotype: Its antigen is unidentified.

TCRdb called the RT-PCR reads again in MiXCR, with one record for every CDR3 protein. The repertoire holds approximately 33,000 distinct CDR3 sequences, less than 70% seen once, with about 4.6% in the top ten. The V gene lost 5 bases and the J gene lost 4 bases, with 11 bases spanning the gap. The CDR3 length is 12 residues. Per the germline V gene, CDR1 is SQVTM and CDR2 is ANQGSEA. The genes are TRBV29-1 and TRBJ1-2; D unclear. This sample comprised T cells from blood (PBMCs), unsorted or a sorted subset (not recorded which), obtained before or after yellow fever vaccination (not recorded which). The sequence came from a woman aged 18 to 35 who received the yellow fever vaccine. CDR3 DNA: TGCAGCGTTCACATCCCGAGCTATGGCTACACCTTC. Its translation: CSVHIPSYGYTF.